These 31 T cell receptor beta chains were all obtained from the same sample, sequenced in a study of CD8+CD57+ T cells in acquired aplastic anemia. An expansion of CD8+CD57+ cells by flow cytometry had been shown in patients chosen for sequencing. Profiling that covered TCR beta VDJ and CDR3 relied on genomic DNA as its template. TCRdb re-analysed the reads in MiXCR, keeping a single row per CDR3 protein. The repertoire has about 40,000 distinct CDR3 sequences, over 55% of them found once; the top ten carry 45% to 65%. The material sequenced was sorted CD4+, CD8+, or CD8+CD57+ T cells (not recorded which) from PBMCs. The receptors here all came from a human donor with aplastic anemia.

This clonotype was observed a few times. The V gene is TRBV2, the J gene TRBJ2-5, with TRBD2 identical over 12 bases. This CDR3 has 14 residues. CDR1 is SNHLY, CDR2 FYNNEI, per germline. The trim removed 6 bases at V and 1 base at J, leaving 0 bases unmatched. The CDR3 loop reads CASRLAGGQETQYF. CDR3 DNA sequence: TGTGCCAGCAGACTAGCGGGGGGCCAAGAGACCCAGTACTTC.

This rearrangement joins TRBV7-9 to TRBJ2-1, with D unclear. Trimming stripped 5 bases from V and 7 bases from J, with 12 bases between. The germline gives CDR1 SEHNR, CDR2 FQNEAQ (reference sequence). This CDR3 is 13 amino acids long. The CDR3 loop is CASSQVPKNEQFF. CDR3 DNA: TGTGCCAGCAGCCAAGTTCCTAAGAATGAGCAGTTCTTC.

CDR3 loop: CSVFNGDTEAFF. The CDR3 nucleotides read TGCAGCGTTTTCAATGGGGACACTGAAGCTTTCTTT. The gene calls are TRBV29-1 and TRBJ1-1, with D unclear. Germline V CDR1 and CDR2: SQVTM, ANQGSEA. Trimming took off 5 bases at V and 3 bases at J, with 10 bases between the two ends. The CDR3 loop spans 12 amino acids. The whole variable domain, filled in from reference TRBV29-1 and TRBJ1-1, reads SAVISQKPSRDICQRGTSLTIQCQVDSQVTMMFWYRQQPGQSLTLIATANQGSEATYESGFVIDKFPISRPNLTFSTLTVSNMSPEDSSIYLCSVFNGDTEAFFGQGTRLTVV.

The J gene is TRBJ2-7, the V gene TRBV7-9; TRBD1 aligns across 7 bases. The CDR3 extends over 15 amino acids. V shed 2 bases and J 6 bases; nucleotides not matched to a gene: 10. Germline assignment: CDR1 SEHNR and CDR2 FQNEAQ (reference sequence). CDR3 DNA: TGTGCCAGCAGCTTATTGCCAGGGGGTCGAGGCGAGCAGTACTTC. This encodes CASSLLPGGRGEQYF.

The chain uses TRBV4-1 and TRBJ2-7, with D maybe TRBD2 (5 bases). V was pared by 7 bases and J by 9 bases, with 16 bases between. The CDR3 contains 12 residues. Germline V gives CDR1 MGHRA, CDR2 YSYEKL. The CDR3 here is CASNRSPGVQYV. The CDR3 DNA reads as TGCGCCAGCAACCGTTCCCCCGGGGTGCAGTACGTC.

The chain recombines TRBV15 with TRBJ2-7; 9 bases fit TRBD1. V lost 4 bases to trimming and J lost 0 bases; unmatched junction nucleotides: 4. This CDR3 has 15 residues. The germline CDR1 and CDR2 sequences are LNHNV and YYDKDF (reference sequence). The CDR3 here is CATSKGTGYSYEQYF. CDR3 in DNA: TGTGCCACCAGCAAGGGGACAGGGTACTCCTACGAGCAGTACTTC.

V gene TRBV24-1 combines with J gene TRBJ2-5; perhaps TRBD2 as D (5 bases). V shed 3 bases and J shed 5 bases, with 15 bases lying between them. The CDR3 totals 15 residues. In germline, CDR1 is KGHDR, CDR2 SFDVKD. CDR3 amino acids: CATSDPTGSVETQYF. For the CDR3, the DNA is TGTGCCACCAGTGATCCCACGGGTAGCGTGGAGACCCAGTACTTC.

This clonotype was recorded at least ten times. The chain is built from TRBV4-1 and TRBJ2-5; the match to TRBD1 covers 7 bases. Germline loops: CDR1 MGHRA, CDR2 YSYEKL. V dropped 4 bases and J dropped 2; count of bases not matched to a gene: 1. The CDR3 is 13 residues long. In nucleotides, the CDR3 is TGCGCCAGCAGCCGGGGACAGCAAGAGACCCAGTACTTC. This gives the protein CASSRGQQETQYF.

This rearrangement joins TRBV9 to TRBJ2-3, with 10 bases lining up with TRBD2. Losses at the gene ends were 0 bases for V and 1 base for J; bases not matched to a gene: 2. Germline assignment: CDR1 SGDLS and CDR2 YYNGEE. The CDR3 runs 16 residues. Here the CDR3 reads CASSVGLAGRTDTQYF. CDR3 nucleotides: TGTGCCAGCAGCGTAGGACTAGCGGGCCGCACAGATACGCAGTATTTT.

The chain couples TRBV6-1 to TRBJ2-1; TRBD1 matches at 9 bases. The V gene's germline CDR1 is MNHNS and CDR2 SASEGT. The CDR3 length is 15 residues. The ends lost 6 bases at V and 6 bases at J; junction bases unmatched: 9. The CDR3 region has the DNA TGTGCCAGCAGCCATCAGACAGGGGGTCTCAATGAGCAGTTCTTC. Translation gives CASSHQTGGLNEQFF.

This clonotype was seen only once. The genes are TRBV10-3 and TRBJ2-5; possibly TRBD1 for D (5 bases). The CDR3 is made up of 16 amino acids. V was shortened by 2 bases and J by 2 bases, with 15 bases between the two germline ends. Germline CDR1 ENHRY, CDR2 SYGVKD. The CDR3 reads CAISEGAQPPQETQYF. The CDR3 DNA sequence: TGTGCCATCAGTGAGGGGGCCCAGCCTCCTCAAGAGACCCAGTACTTC.

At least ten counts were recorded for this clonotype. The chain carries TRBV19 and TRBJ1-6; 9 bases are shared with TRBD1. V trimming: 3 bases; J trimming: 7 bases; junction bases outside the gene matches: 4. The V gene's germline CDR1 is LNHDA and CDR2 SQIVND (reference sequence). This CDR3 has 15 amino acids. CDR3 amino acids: CASSIAGTGNSPLHF. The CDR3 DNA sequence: TGTGCCAGTAGTATCGCCGGGACAGGGAATTCACCCCTCCACTTT.

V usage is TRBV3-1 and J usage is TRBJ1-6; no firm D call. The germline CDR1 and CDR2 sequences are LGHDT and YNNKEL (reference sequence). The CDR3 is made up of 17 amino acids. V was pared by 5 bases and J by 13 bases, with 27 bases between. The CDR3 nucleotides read TGTGCCAGCAGCGATAGGCCGGTGACGCATCCGATACCCCCCCTCCACTTT. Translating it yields CASSDRPVTHPIPPLHF.

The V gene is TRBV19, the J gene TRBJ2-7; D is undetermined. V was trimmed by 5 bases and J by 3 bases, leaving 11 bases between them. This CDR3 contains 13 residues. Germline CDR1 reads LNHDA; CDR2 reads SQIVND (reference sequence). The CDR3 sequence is CASSLKVYYEQYF. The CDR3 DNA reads TGTGCCAGTAGTCTGAAGGTTTACTACGAGCAGTACTTC.

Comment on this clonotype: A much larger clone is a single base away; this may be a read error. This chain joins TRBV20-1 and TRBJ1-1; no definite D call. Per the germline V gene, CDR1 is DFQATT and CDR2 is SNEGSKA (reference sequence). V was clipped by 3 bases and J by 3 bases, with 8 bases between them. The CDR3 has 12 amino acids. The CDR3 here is CSARTGYTEAFF. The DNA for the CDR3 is TGCAGTGCTAGGACGGGTTACACTGAAGCTTTCTTT.

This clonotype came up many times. CDR3 nucleotides: TGTGCCAGCAGTTTAACTTTGTACGAGCAGTACTTC. Residues: CASSLTLYEQYF. The genes are TRBV12-3 or TRBV12-4 and TRBJ2-7; D unresolved. With 2 bases removed from V and 4 bases from J, the gap between germline ends came to 6 bases. The CDR3 runs 12 residues.

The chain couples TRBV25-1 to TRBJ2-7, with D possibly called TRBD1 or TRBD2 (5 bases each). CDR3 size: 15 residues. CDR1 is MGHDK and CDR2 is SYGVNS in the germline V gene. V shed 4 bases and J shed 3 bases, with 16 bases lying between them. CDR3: CASSATGQPVYEQYF. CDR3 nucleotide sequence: TGTGCCAGCAGTGCAACGGGGCAGCCAGTCTACGAGCAGTACTTC.

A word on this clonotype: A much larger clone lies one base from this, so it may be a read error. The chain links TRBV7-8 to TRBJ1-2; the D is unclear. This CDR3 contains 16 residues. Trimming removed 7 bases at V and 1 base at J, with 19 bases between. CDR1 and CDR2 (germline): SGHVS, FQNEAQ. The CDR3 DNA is TGTGCCAGCACCCTCAGCCGAGGGTTCGGTAACTATGGCTACACCTTC. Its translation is CASTLSRGFGNYGYTF.

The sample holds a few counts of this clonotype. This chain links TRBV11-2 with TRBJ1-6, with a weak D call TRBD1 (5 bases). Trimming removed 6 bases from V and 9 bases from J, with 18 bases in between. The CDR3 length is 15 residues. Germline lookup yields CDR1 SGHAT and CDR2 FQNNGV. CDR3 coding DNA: TGTGCCAGCAGGGGGCTGAGGCAGTCGGGTTCACCCCTCCACTTT. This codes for CASRGLRQSGSPLHF.

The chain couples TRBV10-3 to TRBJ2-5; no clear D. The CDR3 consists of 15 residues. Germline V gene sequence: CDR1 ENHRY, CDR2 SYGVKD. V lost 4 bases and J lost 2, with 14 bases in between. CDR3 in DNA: TGTGCCATCAGTGTGGGTGCCCTCGCACAAGAGACCCAGTACTTC. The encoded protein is CAISVGALAQETQYF.

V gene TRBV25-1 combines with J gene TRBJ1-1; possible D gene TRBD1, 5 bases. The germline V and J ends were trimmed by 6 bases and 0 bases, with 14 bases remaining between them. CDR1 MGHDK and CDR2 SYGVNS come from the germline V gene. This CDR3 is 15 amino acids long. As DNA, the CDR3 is TGTGCCAGCAGGGGGCAGGGATTCATGAACACTGAAGCTTTCTTT. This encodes CASRGQGFMNTEAFF.

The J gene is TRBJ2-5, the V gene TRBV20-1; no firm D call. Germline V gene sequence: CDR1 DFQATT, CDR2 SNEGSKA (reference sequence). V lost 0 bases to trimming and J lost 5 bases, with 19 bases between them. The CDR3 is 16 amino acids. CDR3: CSARDPASSVVETQYF. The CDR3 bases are TGCAGTGCTAGAGATCCCGCTAGTAGTGTCGTCGAGACCCAGTACTTC.

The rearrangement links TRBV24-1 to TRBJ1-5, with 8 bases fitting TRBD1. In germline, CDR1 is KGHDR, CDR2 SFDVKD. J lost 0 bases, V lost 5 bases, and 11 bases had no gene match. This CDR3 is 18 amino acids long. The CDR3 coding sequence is TGTGCCACCAGTGTGGGGGTCAGGGGGCGAATTAGCAATCAGCCCCAGCATTTT. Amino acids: CATSVGVRGRISNQPQHF.

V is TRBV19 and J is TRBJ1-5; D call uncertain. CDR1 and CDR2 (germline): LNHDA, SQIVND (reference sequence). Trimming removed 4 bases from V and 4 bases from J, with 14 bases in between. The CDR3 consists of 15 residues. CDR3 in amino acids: CASSRADLGNQPQHF. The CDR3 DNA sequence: TGTGCCAGTAGTAGGGCAGACTTGGGTAATCAGCCCCAGCATTTT.

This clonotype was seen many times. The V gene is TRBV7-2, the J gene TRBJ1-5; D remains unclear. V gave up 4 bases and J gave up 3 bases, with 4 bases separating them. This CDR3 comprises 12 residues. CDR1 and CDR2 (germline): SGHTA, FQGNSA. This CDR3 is CASSSANQPQHF. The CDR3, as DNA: TGTGCCAGCAGCTCTGCCAATCAGCCCCAGCATTTT.

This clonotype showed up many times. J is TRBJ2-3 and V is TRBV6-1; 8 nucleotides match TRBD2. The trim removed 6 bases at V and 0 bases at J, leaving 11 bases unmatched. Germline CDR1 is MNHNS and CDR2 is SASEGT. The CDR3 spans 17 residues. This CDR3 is CASRPLRAGGSTDTQYF. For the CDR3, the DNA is TGTGCCAGCAGACCCCTCAGGGCGGGGGGAAGCACAGATACGCAGTATTTT.

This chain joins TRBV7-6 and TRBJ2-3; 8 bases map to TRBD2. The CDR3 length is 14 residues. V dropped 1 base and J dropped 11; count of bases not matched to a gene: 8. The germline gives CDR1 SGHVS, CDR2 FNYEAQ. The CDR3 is CASSLDGGANEQYF. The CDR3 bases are TGTGCCAGCAGCTTAGACGGGGGGGCCAATGAGCAGTATTTT.

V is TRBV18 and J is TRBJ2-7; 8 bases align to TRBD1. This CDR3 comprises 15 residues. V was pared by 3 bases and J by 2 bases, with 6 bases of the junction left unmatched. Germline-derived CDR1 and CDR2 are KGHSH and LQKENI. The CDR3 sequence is CASSPGTGNTYEQYF. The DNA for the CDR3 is TGTGCCAGCTCACCCGGGACAGGCAACACCTACGAGCAGTACTTC.

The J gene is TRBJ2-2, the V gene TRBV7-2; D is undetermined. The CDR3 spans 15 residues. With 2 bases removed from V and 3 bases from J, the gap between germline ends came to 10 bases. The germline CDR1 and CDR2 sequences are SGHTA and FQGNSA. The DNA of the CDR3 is TGTGCCAGCAGCTTATACGGCAGCGACACCGGGGAGCTGTTTTTT. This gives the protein CASSLYGSDTGELFF.

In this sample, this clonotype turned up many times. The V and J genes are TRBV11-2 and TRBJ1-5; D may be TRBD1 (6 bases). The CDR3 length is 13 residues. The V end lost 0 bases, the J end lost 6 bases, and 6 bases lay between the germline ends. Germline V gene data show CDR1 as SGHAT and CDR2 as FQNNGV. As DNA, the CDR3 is TGTGCCAGCAGCTTAGAGGGGGCTCAGCCCCAGCATTTT. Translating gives CASSLEGAQPQHF.

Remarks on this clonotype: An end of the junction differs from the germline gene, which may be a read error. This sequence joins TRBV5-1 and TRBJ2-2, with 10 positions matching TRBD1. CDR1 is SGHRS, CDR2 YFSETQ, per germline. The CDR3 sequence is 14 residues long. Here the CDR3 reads CASNLGQGSGELFF. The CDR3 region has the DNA TGCGCCAGCAACTTGGGACAGGGGTCCGGGGAGCTGTTTTTT.